This T cell receptor (beta chain) was profiled in a study of tumor-infiltrating lymphocytes in primary liver carcinoma. Study results and caveats: The 250 largest clones made up significantly more of tumor than blood repertoires (p = 0.039). Tumor-adjacent and tumor-blood pairs showed less overlap than tumor region pairs. Since the samples were bulk and unsorted, the CD4+ and CD8+ repertoires were not compared.

This clonotype has just a few counts. The antigen is not known. This CDR3 has 16 amino acids. Germline values: CDR1 MNHEY, CDR2 SVGEGT. V was pared by 5 bases and J by 2 bases, with 18 bases between. Germline DNA was also extracted, with blood RNA taken from unsorted whole blood. Donors were untreated and chronically infected with HBV. TCR beta cDNA came from about 470 ng total RNA, primed with a constant-region primer. The TCR beta library was amplified through three nested multiplex PCR rounds in a modified ARM-PCR procedure. Rounds one and two of PCR, each of 10 cycles, were primed with TRBV1-TRBV30 forward primers and a C-beta reverse primer. MiXCR, run by TCRdb on the multiplex PCR reads, gives a single entry per CDR3 protein. The repertoire consists of a few hundred thousand distinct CDR3 sequences, with approximately 58% occurring once and the leading ten covering over 15%.

Sequencing used peripheral blood. The gene calls are TRBV6-2 or TRBV6-3 and TRBJ2-5; D is tentatively TRBD1 or TRBD2 (5 bases each). The receptor comes from a woman aged 30 to 39 with primary liver carcinoma and hepatitis B virus infection. CDR3 residues: CASSLGVGGPQETQYF. DNA of the CDR3: TGTGCCAGCAGTCTGGGGGTCGGCGGGCCTCAAGAGACCCAGTACTTC.